Listed below are T cell receptor beta chains from one sample, sequenced in a study of T cell responses to AZD1222 COVID-19 vaccine. Some clones are missing from TCRdb's copy, which holds only in-frame ones; the method was immunoSEQ multiplex PCR. The table lists 150,000 or so clones, roughly 91% of them singletons, with around 1.4% in the top ten. The starting material was peripheral blood, obtained on day 0 of AZD1222 vaccination. Receptors originate from an adult in good health. CDR3s leave out the opening cysteine and the closing phenylalanine or tryptophan. The D gene is left open where the match is weak.

j_gene | d_gene | v_gene | CDR3aa
TRBJ2-7 | . | TRBV7-2 | ASSFQEGSYEQY
TRBJ1-1 | . | TRBV7-9 | ASCRDANTEAF
TRBJ1-2 | . | TRBV2 | ASRESYGYT
TRBJ1-3 | . | TRBV11-3 | ASSLWSLQSGGNTIY
TRBJ1-6 | TRBD1 | TRBV5-1 | ASSGGQGDSPLH
TRBJ1-5 | TRBD1 | TRBV19 | ASSIRTGRNQPQH
TRBJ2-3 | . | TRBV27 | ASSPNRGVSTDTQY
TRBJ2-1 | . | TRBV7-2 | ASSLEGGVGEQF
TRBJ1-2 | TRBD1 | TRBV6-2/TRBV6-3 | ASSNSGTGIGGYT
TRBJ2-7 | . | TRBV11-3 | ASSSSYEQY
TRBJ1-2 | . | TRBV12-3/TRBV12-4 | ASSQGQYGYT
TRBJ2-1 | TRBD2 | TRBV7-6 | ASSLASGGYNEQF